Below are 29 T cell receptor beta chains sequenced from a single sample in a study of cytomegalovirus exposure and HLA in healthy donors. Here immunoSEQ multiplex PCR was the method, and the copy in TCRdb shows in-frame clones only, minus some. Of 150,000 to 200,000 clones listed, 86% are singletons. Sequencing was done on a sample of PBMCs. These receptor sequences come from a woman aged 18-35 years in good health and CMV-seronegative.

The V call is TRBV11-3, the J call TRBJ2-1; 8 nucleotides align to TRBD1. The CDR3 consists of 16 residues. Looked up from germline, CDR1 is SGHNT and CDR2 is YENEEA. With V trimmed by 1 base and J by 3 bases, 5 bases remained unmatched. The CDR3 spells CASSLGGQVHYNEQFF. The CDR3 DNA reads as TGTGCCAGCAGCTTAGGGGGACAGGTCCACTACAATGAGCAGTTCTTC.

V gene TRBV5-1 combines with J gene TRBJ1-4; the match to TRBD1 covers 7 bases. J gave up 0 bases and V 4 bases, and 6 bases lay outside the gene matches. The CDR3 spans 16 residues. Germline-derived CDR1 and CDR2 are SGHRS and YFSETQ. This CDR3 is CASSETGLATNEKLFF. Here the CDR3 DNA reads TGCGCCAGCAGCGAGACAGGGCTTGCAACTAATGAAAAACTGTTTTTT.

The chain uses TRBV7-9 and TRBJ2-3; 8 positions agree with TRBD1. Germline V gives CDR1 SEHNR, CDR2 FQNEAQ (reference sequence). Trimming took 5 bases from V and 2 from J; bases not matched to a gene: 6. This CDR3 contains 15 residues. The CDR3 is CASSKRTGNTDTQYF. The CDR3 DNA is TGTGCCAGCAGCAAAAGGACAGGGAACACAGATACGCAGTATTTT. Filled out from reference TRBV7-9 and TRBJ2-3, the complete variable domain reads DTGVSQNPRHKITKRGQNVTFRCDPISEHNRLYWYRQTLGQGPEFLTYFQNEAQLEKSRLLSDRFSAERPKGSFSTLEIQRTEQGDSAMYLCASSKRTGNTDTQYFGPGTRLTVL.

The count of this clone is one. CDR3 protein: CASSATGAKNIQYF. CDR3 nucleotide sequence: TGTGCCAGCAGCGCCACAGGGGCCAAAAACATTCAGTACTTC. The V call is TRBV5-6, the J call TRBJ2-4, with TRBD1 as a possible D gene (6 bases). Germline loops: CDR1 SGHDT, CDR2 YYEEEE. Trimming cost V 4 bases and J 1 base, with 9 bases left between them. CDR3 length: 14 amino acids.

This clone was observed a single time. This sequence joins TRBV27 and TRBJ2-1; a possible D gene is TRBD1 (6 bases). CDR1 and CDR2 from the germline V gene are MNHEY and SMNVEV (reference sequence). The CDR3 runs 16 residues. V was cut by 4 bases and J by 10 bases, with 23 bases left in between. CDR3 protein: CASSYRVAPHHTEQFF. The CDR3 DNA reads TGTGCCAGCAGTTACAGGGTGGCGCCCCACCATACGGAGCAGTTCTTC.

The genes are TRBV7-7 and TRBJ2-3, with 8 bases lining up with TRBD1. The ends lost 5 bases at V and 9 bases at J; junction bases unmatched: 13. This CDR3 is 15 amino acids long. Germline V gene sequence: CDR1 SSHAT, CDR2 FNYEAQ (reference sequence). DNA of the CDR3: TGTGCCAGCAGCCCCATTTCGGACAGGGTAGGGACGCAGTATTTT. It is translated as CASSPISDRVGTQYF.

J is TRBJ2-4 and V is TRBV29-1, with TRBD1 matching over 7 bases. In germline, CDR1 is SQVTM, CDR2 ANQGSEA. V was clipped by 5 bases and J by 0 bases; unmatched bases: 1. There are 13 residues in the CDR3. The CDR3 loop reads CSVTGVAKNIQYF. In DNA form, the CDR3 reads TGCAGCGTTACAGGGGTAGCCAAAAACATTCAGTACTTC.

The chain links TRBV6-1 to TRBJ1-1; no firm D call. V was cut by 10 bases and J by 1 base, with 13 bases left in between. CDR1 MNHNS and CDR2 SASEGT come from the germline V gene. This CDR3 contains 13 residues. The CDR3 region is CATQTRGNTEAFF. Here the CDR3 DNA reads TGTGCCACCCAGACCCGGGGGAACACTGAAGCTTTCTTT.

The chain's CDR3 is CASSQAGGGNSPLHF. The CDR3 nucleotides read TGTGCCAGCAGCCAAGCAGGGGGAGGTAATTCACCCCTCCACTTT. The chain has TRBV4-2 and TRBJ1-6; 7 bases match TRBD1. V was pared by 1 base and J by 6 bases, with 3 bases of the junction left unmatched. In germline, CDR1 is LGHNA, CDR2 YNFKEQ. This CDR3 is 15 amino acids long.

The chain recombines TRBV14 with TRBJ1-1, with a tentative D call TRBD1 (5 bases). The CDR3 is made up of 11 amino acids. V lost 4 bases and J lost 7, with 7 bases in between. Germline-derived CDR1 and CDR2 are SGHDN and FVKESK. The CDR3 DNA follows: TGTGCCAGCAGCCGCACAGGTGAAGCTTTCTTT. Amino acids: CASSRTGEAFF.

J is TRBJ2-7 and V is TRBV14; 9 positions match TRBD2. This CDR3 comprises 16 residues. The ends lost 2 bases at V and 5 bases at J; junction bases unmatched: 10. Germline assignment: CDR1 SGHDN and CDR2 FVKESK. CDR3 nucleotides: TGTGCCAGCAGCCAAAGGCCTAGCGGGATTCCCGACGAGCAGTACTTC. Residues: CASSQRPSGIPDEQYF.

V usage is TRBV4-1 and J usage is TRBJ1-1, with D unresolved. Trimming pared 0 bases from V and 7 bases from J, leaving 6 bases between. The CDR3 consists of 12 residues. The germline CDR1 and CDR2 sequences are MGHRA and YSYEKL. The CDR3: CASSQDSLEAFF. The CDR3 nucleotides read TGCGCCAGCAGCCAAGATAGTCTTGAAGCTTTCTTT.

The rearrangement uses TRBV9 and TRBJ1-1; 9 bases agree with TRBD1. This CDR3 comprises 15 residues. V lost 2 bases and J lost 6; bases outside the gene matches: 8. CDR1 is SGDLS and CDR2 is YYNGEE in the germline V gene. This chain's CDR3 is CASSVPGQGGAEAFF. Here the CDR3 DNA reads TGTGCCAGCAGCGTCCCGGGACAGGGCGGCGCTGAAGCTTTCTTT.

CDR3 in DNA: TGCGCCAGCAGAGCCGGGATAGGGTTTTATGGCTACACCTTC. Amino acids: CASRAGIGFYGYTF. The rearrangement joins TRBV5-1 to TRBJ1-2, with D unclear. The length of the CDR3 is 14 residues. Germline CDR1 and CDR2: SGHRS and YFSETQ. Trimming took 5 bases from V and 5 from J, leaving 16 bases between them.

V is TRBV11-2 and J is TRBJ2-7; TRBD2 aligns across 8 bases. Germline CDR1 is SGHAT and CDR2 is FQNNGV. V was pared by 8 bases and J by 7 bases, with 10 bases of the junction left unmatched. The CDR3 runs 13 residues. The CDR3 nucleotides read TGTGCCAGCGATCGGGAGGGTTCTGGAGAGCAGTACTTC. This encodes CASDREGSGEQYF.

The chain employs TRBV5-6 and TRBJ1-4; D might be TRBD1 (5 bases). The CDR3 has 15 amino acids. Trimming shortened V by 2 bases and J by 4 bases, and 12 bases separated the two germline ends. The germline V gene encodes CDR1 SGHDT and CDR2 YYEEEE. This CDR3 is CASSLTTGYNEKLFF. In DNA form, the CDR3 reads TGTGCCAGCAGCTTAACCACAGGATATAATGAAAAACTGTTTTTT.

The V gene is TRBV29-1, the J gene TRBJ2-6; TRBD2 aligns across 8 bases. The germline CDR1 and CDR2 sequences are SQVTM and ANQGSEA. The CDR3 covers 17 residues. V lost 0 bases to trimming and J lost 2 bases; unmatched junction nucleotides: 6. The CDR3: CSVEDRGAGAGANVLTF. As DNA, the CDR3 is TGCAGCGTTGAAGATAGAGGAGCGGGGGCTGGGGCCAACGTCCTGACTTTC.

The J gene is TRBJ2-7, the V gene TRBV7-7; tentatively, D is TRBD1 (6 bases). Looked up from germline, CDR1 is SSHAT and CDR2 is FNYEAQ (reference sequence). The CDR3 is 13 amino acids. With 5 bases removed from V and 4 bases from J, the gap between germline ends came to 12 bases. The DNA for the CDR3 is TGTGCCAGCAGCCCACAGGGCAGGTACGAGCAGTACTTC. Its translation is CASSPQGRYEQYF.

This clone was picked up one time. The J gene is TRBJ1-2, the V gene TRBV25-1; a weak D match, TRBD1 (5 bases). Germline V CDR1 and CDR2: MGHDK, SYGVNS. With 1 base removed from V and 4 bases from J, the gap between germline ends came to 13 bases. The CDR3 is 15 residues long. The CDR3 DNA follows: TGTGCCAGCAGTGAATTATCATCAGGGTTCTATGGCTACACCTTC. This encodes CASSELSSGFYGYTF.

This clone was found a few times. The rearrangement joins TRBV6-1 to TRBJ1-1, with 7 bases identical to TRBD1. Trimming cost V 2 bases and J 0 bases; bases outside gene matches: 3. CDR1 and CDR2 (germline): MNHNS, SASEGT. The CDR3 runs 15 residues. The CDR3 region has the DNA TGTGCCAGCAGTGAATTGGGACAGATGAACACTGAAGCTTTCTTT. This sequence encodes CASSELGQMNTEAFF.

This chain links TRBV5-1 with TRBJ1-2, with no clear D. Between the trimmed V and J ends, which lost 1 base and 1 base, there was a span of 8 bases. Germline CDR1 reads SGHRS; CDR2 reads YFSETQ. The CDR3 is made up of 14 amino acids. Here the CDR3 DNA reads TGCGCCAGCAGCTTGAAGGAGAGTAACTATGGCTACACCTTC. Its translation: CASSLKESNYGYTF. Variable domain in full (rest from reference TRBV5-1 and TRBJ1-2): KAGVTQTPRYLIKTRGQQVTLSCSPISGHRSVSWYQQTPGQGLQFLFEYFSETQRNKGNFPGRFSGRQFSNSRSEMNVSTLELGDSALYLCASSLKESNYGYTFGSGTRLTVV.

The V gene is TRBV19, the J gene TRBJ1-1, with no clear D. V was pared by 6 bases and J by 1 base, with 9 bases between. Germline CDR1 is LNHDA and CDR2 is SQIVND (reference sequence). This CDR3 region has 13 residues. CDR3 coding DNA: TGTGCCAGTAGGAACGGGGAGAACACTGAAGCTTTCTTT. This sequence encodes CASRNGENTEAFF.

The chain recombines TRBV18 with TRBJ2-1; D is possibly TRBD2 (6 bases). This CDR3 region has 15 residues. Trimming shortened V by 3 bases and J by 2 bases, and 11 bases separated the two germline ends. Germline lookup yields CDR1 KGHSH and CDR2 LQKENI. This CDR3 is CASSPYGGTYNEQFF. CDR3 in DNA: TGTGCCAGCTCACCGTACGGGGGAACCTACAATGAGCAGTTCTTC.

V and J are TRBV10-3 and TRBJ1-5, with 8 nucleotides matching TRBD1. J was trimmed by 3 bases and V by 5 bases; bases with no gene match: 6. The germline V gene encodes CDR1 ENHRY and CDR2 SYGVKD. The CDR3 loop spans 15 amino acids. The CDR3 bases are TGTGCCATCAGTTCCGGGACAGGTACCAATCAGCCCCAGCATTTT. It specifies CAISSGTGTNQPQHF.

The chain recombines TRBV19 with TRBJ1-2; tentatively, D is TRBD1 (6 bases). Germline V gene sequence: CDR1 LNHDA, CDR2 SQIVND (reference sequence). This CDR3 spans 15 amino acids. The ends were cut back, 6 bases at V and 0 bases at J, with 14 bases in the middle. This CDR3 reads CASSRQAKTNYGYTF. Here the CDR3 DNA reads TGTGCCAGTAGCCGACAGGCGAAGACTAACTATGGCTACACCTTC.

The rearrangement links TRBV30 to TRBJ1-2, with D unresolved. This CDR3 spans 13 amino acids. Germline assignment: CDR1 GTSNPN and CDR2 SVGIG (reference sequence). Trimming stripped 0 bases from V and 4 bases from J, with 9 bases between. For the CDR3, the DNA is TGTGCCTGGAGTGTGAGATTTAGCTATGGCTACACCTTC. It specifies CAWSVRFSYGYTF.

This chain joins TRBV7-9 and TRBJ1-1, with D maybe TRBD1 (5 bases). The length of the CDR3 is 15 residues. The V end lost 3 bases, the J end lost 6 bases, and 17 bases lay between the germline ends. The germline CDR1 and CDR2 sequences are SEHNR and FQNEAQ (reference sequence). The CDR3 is CASSFPLGDVAEAFF. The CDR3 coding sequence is TGTGCCAGCAGCTTTCCCCTAGGGGATGTCGCTGAAGCTTTCTTT.

The CDR3 nucleotides are TGTGCCAGCGGCCTCCGGGACAGGATAGTGAAAAGGCACAATGAGCAGTTCTTC. This translates into CASGLRDRIVKRHNEQFF. This chain joins TRBV2 and TRBJ2-1, with 8 bases identical to TRBD1. The V gene's germline CDR1 is SNHLY and CDR2 FYNNEI. This CDR3 spans 18 amino acids. The J segment lost 5 bases and the V segment lost 8 bases, leaving 20 bases of the junction unmatched.

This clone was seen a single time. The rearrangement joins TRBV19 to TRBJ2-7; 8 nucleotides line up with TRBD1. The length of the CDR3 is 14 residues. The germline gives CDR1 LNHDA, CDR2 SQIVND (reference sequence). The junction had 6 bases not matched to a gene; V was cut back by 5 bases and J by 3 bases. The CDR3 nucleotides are TGTGCCAGTAGTTCGGGACAGGACCTCTACGAGCAGTACTTC. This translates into CASSSGQDLYEQYF.